These 6 T cell receptor beta chains originate from one sample sequenced in a study of regulatory T cells in long-lasting Graves disease. The time point is: newly diagnosed GD, antithyroid drugs for less than 3 months. Making the TCR library involved RNA that had been extracted from PBMCs. For TCR beta, libraries came from iRepertoire HTBI primers and Arm-PCR of CDR3 regions. From the multiplex PCR reads, TCRdb called clonotypes with MiXCR, one entry per CDR3 protein. The sample holds around 400,000 distinct CDR3 sequences, around 16% seen once. The input for sequencing was peripheral blood mononuclear cells (PBMCs), taken at new diagnosis, from a patient treated with antithyroid drugs. The receptors originated from a female donor with Graves disease.

The chain joins TRBV27 to TRBJ1-2; D unresolved. The CDR3 runs to 15 residues. Per the germline V gene, CDR1 is MNHEY and CDR2 is SMNVEV (reference sequence). V lost 2 bases, J lost 10 bases, and 20 bases lay in between. The CDR3 is CASSLRSMGSHDYTF. The CDR3 DNA reads TGTGCCAGCAGTTTAAGGTCGATGGGCTCCCATGACTACACCTTC.

Only a few counts were recorded for this clonotype. V gene TRBV7-9 combines with J gene TRBJ1-1, with 9 bases matching TRBD1. Losses at the gene ends were 5 bases for V and 5 bases for J; bases not matched to a gene: 6. This CDR3 comprises 14 residues. Germline-derived CDR1 and CDR2 are SEHNR and FQNEAQ (reference sequence). The CDR3 DNA follows: TGTGCCAGCAGCGCTGACAGGGGGAATACTGAAGCTTTCTTT. Encoded protein: CASSADRGNTEAFF.

This clonotype was counted at least ten times. The V gene is TRBV3-1, the J gene TRBJ2-1, with D unresolved. This CDR3 contains 14 residues. Trimming stripped 5 bases from V and 3 bases from J, with 11 bases between. Germline assignment: CDR1 LGHDT and CDR2 YNNKEL (reference sequence). CDR3 sequence (DNA): TGTGCCAGCAGCAATGACAAGAGCTACAATGAGCAGTTCTTC. It codes for CASSNDKSYNEQFF.

The chain uses TRBV18 and TRBJ1-6; TRBD1 aligns across 12 bases. J lost 10 bases, V lost 2 bases, and 12 bases had no gene match. The CDR3 runs to 18 residues. CDR1 is KGHSH and CDR2 is LQKENI in the germline V gene. CDR3 protein: CASSPSLGDRGRGSPLHF. The CDR3 DNA follows: TGTGCCAGCTCACCATCTCTCGGGGACAGGGGGCGAGGGTCACCCCTCCACTTT.

This clonotype was detected ten times or more. The rearrangement joins TRBV5-5 to TRBJ2-3; the match to TRBD2 covers 11 bases. The CDR3 contains 13 residues. With V trimmed by 7 bases and J by 6 bases, 4 bases remained unmatched. Per the germline V gene, CDR1 is SGHKS and CDR2 is YYEKEE (reference sequence). The CDR3 nucleotides read TGTGCCAGCTCTAGCGGGAGGTGGGATACGCAGTATTTT. This gives the protein CASSSGRWDTQYF.

In DNA, the CDR3 is TGCAGTGCTAGTACACAGGTTGGGACCGGGGAGCTGTTTTTT. Its translation: CSASTQVGTGELFF. J is TRBJ2-2 and V is TRBV20-1, with D possibly TRBD1 on 5 matching bases. The CDR3 has 14 residues. The V gene lost 3 bases and the J gene lost 5 bases, with 13 bases spanning the gap. Germline-derived CDR1 and CDR2 are DFQATT and SNEGSKA (reference sequence).